This TCR beta chain was sequenced in a study of OX40 agonist ivuxolimab in advanced cancers. Study in general: The diagnoses of dose-escalation patients were hepatocellular carcinoma, melanoma, renal cell or head and neck cancer. Prior therapy, whether anti-PD-1, anti-PD-L1 or anti-CTLA-4, was allowed, and 35% to 40% had some.

As regards this clone: Antigen specificity is unknown.

Sequencing was performed with immunoSEQ multiplex PCR; in TCRdb, only in-frame clones are kept and a portion is missing. The sample shows about 110,000 clones, 90% of them seen only once. The CDR3 runs 14 residues. Germline-derived CDR1 and CDR2 are SNHLY and FYNNEI. J gave up 8 bases and V 4 bases, and 7 bases lay outside the gene matches. If patients had autoimmune disease history or systemic immunosuppression, they were excluded. Whole-study results and caveats: On average, CD8+ T cells showed a greater number of expanded clones than CD4+.

This material consisted of CD4+ or CD8+ T cells sorted from blood, taken in a trial of the OX40 agonist ivuxolimab. The sequence was obtained from an adult with an advanced solid tumor such as melanoma, head and neck, liver or kidney cancer. The chain has TRBV2 and TRBJ1-1; the match to TRBD1 covers 10 bases. CDR3 coding DNA: TGTGCCAGCAGTGGGTCGGGACAGGGGCAAGAAGCTTTCTTT. This encodes CASSGSGQGQEAFF.